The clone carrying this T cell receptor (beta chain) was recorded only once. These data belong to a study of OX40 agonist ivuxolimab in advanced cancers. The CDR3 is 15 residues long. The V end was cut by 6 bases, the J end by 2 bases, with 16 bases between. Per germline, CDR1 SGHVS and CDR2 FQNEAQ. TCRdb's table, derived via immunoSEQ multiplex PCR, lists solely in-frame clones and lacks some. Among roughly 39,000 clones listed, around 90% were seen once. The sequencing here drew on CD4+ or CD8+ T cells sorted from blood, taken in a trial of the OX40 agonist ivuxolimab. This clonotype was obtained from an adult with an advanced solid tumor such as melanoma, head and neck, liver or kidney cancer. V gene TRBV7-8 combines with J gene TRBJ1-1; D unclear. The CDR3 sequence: CASRTISNGNTEAFF. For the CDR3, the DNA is TGTGCCAGCAGGACGATCTCCAATGGAAACACTGAAGCTTTCTTT.